One TCR beta chain is described in this entry. Which antigen it targets is not known. The input lacks base qualities; no much larger clone sits a single base away. The library was prepared using the immunoSEQ multiplex PCR assay. The table was pulled from immuneACCESS by TCRdb, which kept in-frame rearrangements only. Such tables lose some clones; where checked, under half of the loss comes from unresolved V genes, and the rest has no known cause. This sample has approximately 74,000 clones in its table, and 88% of those were observed once. Approximately 3.3% of the sample comes from the top ten. The data derive from a study of T cell changes during pregnancy in multiple sclerosis (dated by TCRdb to the late 2010s). About the study as a whole: The study examined how the T cell repertoire changed over the course of pregnancy in women with multiple sclerosis.

The germline V gene (reference sequence) yields MNHNY for CDR1 and SVGAGI for CDR2. For this chain, trimming is 8 bases at the V end and 6 bases at the J end, and the number of junction bases without a gene match is 11. The CDR3, from cysteine to phenylalanine, totals 15 residues. Only CDR3 DNA remains: 45 bases, in frame from the first base. The clonotype comes from a female donor with multiple sclerosis, enrolled in a pregnancy study. The V and J genes are TRBV6-6 and TRBJ1-2; 11 bases in the middle match TRBD1. This specimen consisted of peripheral blood, obtained before pregnancy. In nucleotides, the sequence is TGTGCCAGCGGGCGGGGGACAGGGGGTGAGGATGGCTACACCTTC. Its protein is CASGRGTGGEDGYTF.